Following are 16 T cell receptor beta chains from one sample sequenced in a study of control samples from healthy donors and cancer patients. Assay: immunoSEQ multiplex PCR; the TCRdb copy retains only in-frame clones and omits some. Found here are approximately 87,000 clones, 91% of them singletons; the top ten hold about 16%. The specimen was blood. The source is a man aged 45-65 years in good health.

The V call is TRBV15, the J call TRBJ1-3, with 9 nucleotides matching TRBD1. J gave up 7 bases and V 1 base, and 5 bases lay outside the gene matches. This CDR3 has 15 residues. Germline CDR1 and CDR2: LNHNV and YYDKDF (reference sequence). CDR3 amino acids: CATSRGTGERNTIYF. CDR3 in DNA: TGTGCCACCAGCAGAGGGACAGGGGAACGCAACACCATATATTTT.

Concerning this clone itself: Other DNA sequences in the sample encode the same CDR3. DNA for the CDR3: TGTGCTAGTGGTCCATCGGCCGGGGGGGGTTCCACCGGGGAGCTGTTTTTT. Amino acids: CASGPSAGGGSTGELFF. The chain carries TRBV12-5 and TRBJ2-2, with 8 bases matching TRBD2. Germline assignment: CDR1 LGHNT and CDR2 FRNRAP. V was pared by 5 bases and J by 4 bases, with 12 bases of the junction left unmatched. This CDR3 region has 17 residues. The full variable domain, rest sourced from reference TRBV12-5 and TRBJ2-2, is DARVTQTPRHKVTEMGQEVTMRCQPILGHNTVFWYRQTMMQGLELLAYFRNRAPLDDSGMPKDRFSAEMPDATLATLKIQPSEPRDSAVYFCASGPSAGGGSTGELFFGEGSRLTVL.

V usage is TRBV3-1 (or the pseudogene TRBV3-2) and J usage is TRBJ1-1; a possible D gene is TRBD1 (5 bases). CDR3 size: 13 residues. Trimming cost V 5 bases and J 0 bases, with 7 bases left between them. Per germline, CDR1 LGHDT and CDR2 YNNKEL (reference sequence). The CDR3 coding sequence is TGTGCCAGCAGCGGGGCCCTGAACACTGAAGCTTTCTTT. Its protein product is CASSGALNTEAFF.

The chain is built from TRBV7-2 and TRBJ1-1, with a possible D match to TRBD1 (5 bases). The CDR3 is 15 residues long. Germline V CDR1 and CDR2: SGHTA, FQGNSA. Trimming left V 2 bases short and J 4 bases short, with 14 bases between. The CDR3 DNA reads as TGTGCCAGCAGCTTAATGGGGGAGGTAGGCACTGAAGCTTTCTTT. Its protein product is CASSLMGEVGTEAFF.

This chain uses TRBV2 with TRBJ2-7, with TRBD1 matching over 7 bases. This CDR3 is 15 amino acids long. The ends lost 6 bases at V and 7 bases at J; junction bases unmatched: 15. Germline V lookup: CDR1 SNHLY, CDR2 FYNNEI. This CDR3 is CASSRRQGTAKEQYF. CDR3 DNA: TGTGCCAGCAGCAGAAGACAAGGGACAGCGAAAGAGCAGTACTTC.

The rearrangement uses TRBV6-5 and TRBJ1-1; D might be TRBD1 (5 bases). V was shortened by 6 bases and J by 2 bases, with 10 bases between the two germline ends. CDR3 length equals 13 residues. The germline gives CDR1 MNHEY, CDR2 SVGAGI. The CDR3 here is CASSLTENTEAFF. The CDR3 DNA reads as TGTGCCAGCAGCCTGACAGAAAACACTGAAGCTTTCTTT.

V gene TRBV10-2 combines with J gene TRBJ1-1; D is uncertain. CDR1 is WSHSY, CDR2 SAAADI, per germline. V was cut by 6 bases and J by 2 bases, with 13 bases left in between. The CDR3 sequence is 14 residues long. CDR3 sequence reads: CASRTTRLNTEAFF. CDR3 bases: TGCGCCAGCAGGACGACACGCCTAAACACTGAAGCTTTCTTT.

As regards this clone: This specimen includes other DNA sequences encoding the same CDR3. The chain links TRBV6-5 to TRBJ1-2, with a possible D match to TRBD1 (5 bases). The CDR3 covers 14 residues. Deletions cut 2 bases from V and 2 bases from J, with 9 bases between. Germline-derived CDR1 and CDR2 are MNHEY and SVGAGI. The CDR3 coding sequence is TGTGCCAGCAGTTACCTCGGGGGGAACTATGGCTACACCTTC. Amino acids: CASSYLGGNYGYTF.

This chain connects TRBV5-6 to TRBJ2-7; 9 bases align to TRBD1. Looked up from germline, CDR1 is SGHDT and CDR2 is YYEEEE. CDR3 length: 14 residues. The junction had 7 bases not matched to a gene; V was cut back by 0 bases and J by 9 bases. CDR3 in amino acids: CASSLAAGQGGQYF. The CDR3, as DNA: TGTGCCAGCAGCTTGGCCGCGGGACAGGGCGGGCAGTACTTC.

This chain connects TRBV3-1 (or the pseudogene TRBV3-2) to TRBJ1-4; TRBD1 agrees at 7 bases. CDR1 LGHDT and CDR2 YNNKEL come from the germline V gene (reference sequence). The CDR3 loop spans 16 amino acids. J gave up 8 bases and V 1 base, and 10 bases lay outside the gene matches. The DNA of the CDR3 is TGTGCCAGCAGCCAAGGACGACAGGGATGGAGGGAAAAACTGTTTTTT. It specifies CASSQGRQGWREKLFF.

The rearrangement links TRBV5-1 to TRBJ2-3, with 9 bases matching TRBD1. Germline CDR1 reads SGHRS; CDR2 reads YFSETQ. The CDR3 runs to 15 residues. J was trimmed by 4 bases and V by 5 bases; bases with no gene match: 8. The DNA for the CDR3 is TGCGCCAGCAGTTATACCGGGACAGGGCCAGATACGCAGTATTTT. Encoded protein: CASSYTGTGPDTQYF.

The V and J genes are TRBV10-3 and TRBJ1-1, with D perhaps matching TRBD1 (6 bases). In germline, CDR1 is ENHRY, CDR2 SYGVKD. The CDR3 covers 13 residues. The V end lost 7 bases, the J end lost 1 base, and 10 bases lay between the germline ends. CDR3 protein: CAIIGQPNTEAFF. DNA of the CDR3: TGTGCCATCATAGGACAGCCGAACACTGAAGCTTTCTTT.

This sequence joins TRBV19 and TRBJ1-5; D is perhaps TRBD1 (6 bases). V dropped 6 bases and J dropped 3 bases, with 18 bases sitting between them. Germline V gene sequence: CDR1 LNHDA, CDR2 SQIVND (reference sequence). The CDR3 loop spans 16 amino acids. CDR3 loop: CASSDSGQSLNQPQHF. Here the CDR3 DNA reads TGTGCCAGTAGCGATAGCGGACAGTCCCTCAATCAGCCCCAGCATTTT.

V usage is TRBV5-1 and J usage is TRBJ2-7; possibly TRBD1 for D (6 bases). Trimming took 0 bases from V and 1 from J, leaving 11 bases between them. The V gene's germline CDR1 is SGHRS and CDR2 YFSETQ. The CDR3 covers 15 residues. The CDR3, as DNA: TGCGCCAGCAGCTTGGGGACAGCATTTTCCTACGAGCAGTACTTC. Protein product: CASSLGTAFSYEQYF.

The genes are TRBV12-5 and TRBJ1-6, with 10 bases aligning to TRBD1. With 4 bases clipped from V and 8 bases from J, the junction kept 2 bases outside the gene matches. The CDR3 runs to 14 residues. CDR1 and CDR2 from the germline V gene are LGHNT and FRNRAP. Here the CDR3 reads CASGSGQGHSPLHF. The DNA of the CDR3 is TGTGCTAGTGGTTCGGGACAGGGGCATTCACCCCTCCACTTT.

The J gene is TRBJ1-5, the V gene TRBV6-5; possible D gene TRBD1, 5 bases. Trimming took off 2 bases at V and 7 bases at J, with 12 bases between the two ends. There are 14 residues in the CDR3. Germline CDR1 reads MNHEY; CDR2 reads SVGAGI. The CDR3: CASSYGRERQPQHF. In DNA, the CDR3 is TGTGCCAGCAGTTACGGCAGGGAAAGACAGCCCCAGCATTTT.